This section outlines one T cell receptor (beta chain) sequence together with its context. What it recognizes is unknown. The data originate from a study of cytomegalovirus exposure and HLA in healthy donors. Study observations and caveats: One cluster of highly shared sequence variants probably arose as a sequencing artifact. There were a few CMV-associated chains whose specificity for CMV antigens was confirmed in vitro. Reported findings show TCR beta sequences accurately forecast HLA-A and HLA-B alleles in most subjects. Productive rates of about 90% or about 30% were seen for most TCR beta V segments in an earlier analysis.

The CDR3 runs 14 residues. CDR1 and CDR2 from the germline V gene are SEHNR and FQNEAQ (reference sequence). V lost 6 bases to trimming and J lost 3 bases; unmatched junction nucleotides: 4. PCR primers comprised 60 Vbeta and 13 Jbeta primers. Profiling relied on immunoSEQ multiplex PCR, and the TCRdb table lists in-frame clones only, not all of them. The table lists over 65,000 clones, with about 4.6% in the top ten. The V and J genes are TRBV7-9 and TRBJ1-2; TRBD1 matches 10 bases. This sequence originates from a man in his thirties or forties in good health and CMV-seronegative. Sequences were obtained from PBMCs. The CDR3 region is CASSRQGAYYGYTF. CDR3 sequence (DNA): TGTGCCAGCAGTCGACAGGGGGCTTACTATGGCTACACCTTC.